This entry is about one TCR beta chain. Its target is not known. Using its own MiXCR run on the RT-PCR reads, TCRdb lists one record per CDR3 protein. The sample consists of 500,000 to 600,000 distinct CDR3 sequences, 12% of them appearing once. These data are taken from a study of response to subunit inactivated influenza vaccine. Findings and caveats of the study: Only a handful of new T cells, the authors suggested, are recruited with each seasonal influenza vaccination.

The sequencing used PBMCs from blood, collected on the day of vaccination. The origin of this receptor is a man aged 50 to 59 who received an inactivated influenza vaccine.

The CDR3 bases are TGCGCCAGCAGACCGGGACAGGGGGTCACAGATACGCAGTATTTT. Translating gives CASRPGQGVTDTQYF. The chain recombines TRBV5-1 with TRBJ2-3; TRBD1 matches 11 bases. The CDR3 covers 15 residues. Germline CDR1 SGHRS, CDR2 YFSETQ. V lost 5 bases and J lost 2; bases outside the gene matches: 4.